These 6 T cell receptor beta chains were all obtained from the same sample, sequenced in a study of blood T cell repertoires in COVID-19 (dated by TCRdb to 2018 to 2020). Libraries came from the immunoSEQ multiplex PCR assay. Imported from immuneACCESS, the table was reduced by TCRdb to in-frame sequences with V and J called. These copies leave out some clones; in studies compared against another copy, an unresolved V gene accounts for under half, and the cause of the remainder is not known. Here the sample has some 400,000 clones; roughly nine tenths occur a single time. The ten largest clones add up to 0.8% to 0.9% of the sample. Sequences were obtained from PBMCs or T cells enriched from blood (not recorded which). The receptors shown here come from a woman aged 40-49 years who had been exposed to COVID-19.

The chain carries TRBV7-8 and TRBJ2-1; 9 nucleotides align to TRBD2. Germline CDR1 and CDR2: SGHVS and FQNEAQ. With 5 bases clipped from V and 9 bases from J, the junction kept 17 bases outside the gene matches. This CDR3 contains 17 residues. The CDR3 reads CASSPTVAGVLMGEQFF. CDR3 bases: TGTGCCAGCAGCCCCACGGTAGCGGGAGTTCTCATGGGTGAGCAGTTCTTC.

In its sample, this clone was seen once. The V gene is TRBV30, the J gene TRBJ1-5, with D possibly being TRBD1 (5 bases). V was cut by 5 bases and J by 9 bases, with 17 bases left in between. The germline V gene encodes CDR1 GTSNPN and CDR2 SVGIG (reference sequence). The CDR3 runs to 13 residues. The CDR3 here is CAWAGLPGGPQHF. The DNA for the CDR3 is TGTGCCTGGGCGGGGCTCCCCGGGGGGCCCCAGCATTTT.

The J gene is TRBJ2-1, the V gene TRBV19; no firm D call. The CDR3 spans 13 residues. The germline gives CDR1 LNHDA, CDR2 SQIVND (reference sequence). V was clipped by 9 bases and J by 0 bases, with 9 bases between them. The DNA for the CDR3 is TGTGCCAGCGAGTTGAGCTCCTACAATGAGCAGTTCTTC. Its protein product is CASELSSYNEQFF. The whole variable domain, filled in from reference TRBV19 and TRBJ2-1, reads DGGITQSPKYLFRKEGQNVTLSCEQNLNHDAMYWYRQDPGQGLRLIYYSQIVNDFQKGDIAEGYSVSREKKESFPLTVTSAQKNPTAFYLCASELSSYNEQFFGPGTRLTVL.

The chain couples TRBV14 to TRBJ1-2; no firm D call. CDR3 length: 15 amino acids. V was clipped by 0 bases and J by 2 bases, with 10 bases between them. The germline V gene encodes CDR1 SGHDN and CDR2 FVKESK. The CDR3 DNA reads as TGTGCCAGCAGCCAAGATGTACTTCCGAACTATGGCTACACCTTC. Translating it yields CASSQDVLPNYGYTF.

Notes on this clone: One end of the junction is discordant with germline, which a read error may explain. The CDR3 DNA sequence: TGTGCTAGCAGCCTAAGCGGGATCACAGATACGCAGTATTTT. This codes for CASSLSGITDTQYF. The chain recombines TRBV7-7 with TRBJ2-3; 7 nucleotides agree with TRBD2. The CDR3 contains 14 residues. The germline V gene encodes CDR1 SSHAT and CDR2 FNYEAQ (reference sequence). The complete variable domain, with remaining parts taken from reference TRBV7-7 and TRBJ2-3, reads GAGVSQSPRYKVTKRGQDVTLRCDPISSHATLYWYQQALGQGPEFLTYFNYEAQPDKSGLPSDRFSAERPEGSISTLTIQRTEQRDSAMYRCASSLSGITDTQYFGPGTRLTVL.

The CDR3 nucleotides are TGTGCCAGCAGCTTATGGGGTGCTTCTACAGGGGATATGAAGACCCAGTACTTC. It specifies CASSLWGASTGDMKTQYF. This chain connects TRBV7-9 to TRBJ2-5; TRBD1 matches at 7 bases. Germline V gene data show CDR1 as SEHNR and CDR2 as FQNEAQ (reference sequence). Germline trimming cut 2 bases from V and 6 bases from J; bases unmatched to any gene: 18. CDR3 size: 18 residues.